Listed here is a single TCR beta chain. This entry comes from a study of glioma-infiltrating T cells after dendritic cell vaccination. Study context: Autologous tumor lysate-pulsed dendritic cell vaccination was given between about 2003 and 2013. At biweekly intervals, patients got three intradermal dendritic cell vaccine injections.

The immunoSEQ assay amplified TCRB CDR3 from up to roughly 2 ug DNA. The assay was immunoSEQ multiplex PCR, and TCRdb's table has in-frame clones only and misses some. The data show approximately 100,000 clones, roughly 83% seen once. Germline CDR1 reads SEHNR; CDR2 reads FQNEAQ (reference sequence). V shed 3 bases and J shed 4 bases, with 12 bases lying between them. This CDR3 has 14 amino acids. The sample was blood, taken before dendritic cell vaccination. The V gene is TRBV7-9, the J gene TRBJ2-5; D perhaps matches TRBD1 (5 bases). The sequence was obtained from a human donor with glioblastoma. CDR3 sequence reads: CASSLLGARETQYF. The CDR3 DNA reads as TGTGCCAGCAGCTTGCTAGGGGCGAGAGAGACCCAGTACTTC.